The source of this T cell receptor (beta chain) is a study of Ad26.COV2.S vaccination and SARS-CoV-2 variants. Study context: This donor came from the COV1001 trial of Ad26.COV2.S. Ad26.COV2.S shots went into the muscle once or twice, 56 days apart.

Broader study findings: The authors reported substantial breadth in spike-specific CD8+ and CD4+ T cell responses after vaccination.

Treatment of the sample: roughly 20 received Ad26.COV2.S at low or high dose, single or two shots; about five received placebo; per-sample allocation not given. The study sampled participants on day 63 after the first vaccine or placebo injection. In the vaccine, an Ad26 vector expressed the SARS-CoV-2 spike of the Wuhan strain. Only in-frame clones appear in the TCRdb table, and some are missing; sequencing was by immunoSEQ multiplex PCR. The sample holds 440,000 or so clones; about 92% are singletons and the top ten take over 1.5%. Turning to this clone: Its antigen remains unknown.

Germline V gives CDR1 GTSNPN, CDR2 SVGIG (reference sequence). The CDR3 totals 14 residues. V lost 2 bases and J lost 2; bases outside the gene matches: 4. The clonotype was recovered from a person between 18 and 65 years old who received the Ad26.COV2.S COVID-19 vaccine or a placebo. Sequenced material: peripheral blood, taken in a trial of Ad26.COV2.S vaccine versus placebo. The V gene is TRBV30, the J gene TRBJ2-7; 9 bases are shared with TRBD1. The CDR3, as DNA: TGTGCCTGGAGTCGGACAGGGGAGGCCTACGAGCAGTACTTC. Residues: CAWSRTGEAYEQYF.